Each of the 27 T cell receptor beta chains below was sequenced from the same sample in a study of blood T cell repertoires in COVID-19. Assay used: immunoSEQ multiplex PCR; TCRdb lists only in-frame clones, some missing. The data show some 300,000 clones, with around nine tenths seen just once and 1.3% held by the top ten. Sequencing used peripheral blood. Receptor source: a man aged 70-80 years with acute or convalescent COVID-19.

The rearrangement joins TRBV6-5 to TRBJ1-2; D remains ambiguous. Deletions cut 2 bases from V and 0 bases from J, with 7 bases between. The CDR3 is made up of 14 amino acids. Germline V CDR1 and CDR2: MNHEY, SVGAGI. The CDR3 region has the DNA TGTGCCAGCAGTTACAGAGGATCTAACTATGGCTACACCTTC. It specifies CASSYRGSNYGYTF.

The rearrangement joins TRBV30 to TRBJ2-1; 11 nucleotides agree with TRBD2. From germline, CDR1 is GTSNPN and CDR2 SVGIG (reference sequence). The V and J ends lost 8 bases and 6 bases, in that order; junction bases with no gene match: 6. This CDR3 comprises 13 residues. The CDR3 here is CAGTSGLSNEQFF. DNA of the CDR3: TGTGCCGGGACTAGCGGACTCTCCAATGAGCAGTTCTTC.

This clone came up once. Other nucleotide sequences from this sample produce the same CDR3. This sequence joins TRBV4-3 and TRBJ2-7; D is unresolved. Germline V gene sequence: CDR1 LGHNA, CDR2 YSLEER. V dropped 0 bases and J dropped 3 bases, with 9 bases sitting between them. The CDR3 spans 14 residues. In nucleotides, the CDR3 is TGCGCCAGCAGCCAAGAGCTAGGATACTACGAGCAGTACTTC. Translated, it gives CASSQELGYYEQYF.

This clone was observed a single time. V is TRBV19 and J is TRBJ2-7; 7 bases fit TRBD2. V dropped 2 bases and J dropped 4; count of bases not matched to a gene: 8. The CDR3 runs to 15 residues. Germline loops: CDR1 LNHDA, CDR2 SQIVND (reference sequence). The CDR3 coding sequence is TGTGCCAGTAGTATAACCGGGAGGTCCGATTACGAGCAGTACTTC. Protein product: CASSITGRSDYEQYF.

V is TRBV28 and J is TRBJ1-3; 9 nucleotides align to TRBD1. The CDR3 runs 14 residues. V shed 2 bases and J 8 bases; nucleotides not matched to a gene: 4. CDR1 is MDHEN, CDR2 SYDVKM, per germline. The CDR3 DNA is TGTGCCAGCAGTTTAACGGGACAGGGAGACACCATATATTTT. Residues: CASSLTGQGDTIYF.

The chain combines TRBV18 with TRBJ2-5; possibly TRBD1 for D (6 bases). This CDR3 is 14 amino acids long. Trimming took 4 bases from V and 3 from J, leaving 12 bases between them. Germline loops: CDR1 KGHSH, CDR2 LQKENI. CDR3 DNA: TGTGCCAGCTCACTGGGCAGACAGGAAGAGACCCAGTACTTC. It encodes CASSLGRQEETQYF.

The count of this clone is one. The rearrangement joins TRBV19 to TRBJ2-3; 7 nucleotides align to TRBD2. In germline, CDR1 is LNHDA, CDR2 SQIVND (reference sequence). V was clipped by 9 bases and J by 0 bases; unmatched bases: 9. This CDR3 is 15 amino acids long. The CDR3 bases are TGTGCCAGCTCTAGCGGTATTGTCAGCACAGATACGCAGTATTTT. Protein product: CASSSGIVSTDTQYF.

The V gene is TRBV5-1, the J gene TRBJ1-6; no firm D call. The germline V gene encodes CDR1 SGHRS and CDR2 YFSETQ. V dropped 6 bases and J dropped 10 bases, with 14 bases sitting between them. This CDR3 region has 13 residues. The CDR3 here is CASKQEPGSPLHF. DNA of the CDR3: TGCGCCAGCAAGCAAGAGCCGGGATCACCCCTCCACTTT.

The chain couples TRBV18 to TRBJ1-1; D call uncertain. This CDR3 comprises 15 residues. Germline CDR1 and CDR2: KGHSH and LQKENI. With 2 bases removed from V and 3 bases from J, the gap between germline ends came to 13 bases. The CDR3 protein is CASSPNSGRDTEAFF. DNA for the CDR3: TGTGCCAGCTCACCAAACTCCGGGAGGGACACTGAAGCTTTCTTT. Full variable domain (rest looked up from reference TRBV18 and TRBJ1-1): NAGVMQNPRHLVRRRGQEARLRCSPMKGHSHVYWYRQLPEEGLKFMVYLQKENIIDESGMPKERFSAEFPKEGPSILRIQQVVRGDSAAYFCASSPNSGRDTEAFFGQGTRLTVV.

The chain couples TRBV24-1 to TRBJ2-3; perhaps TRBD2 as D (5 bases). The CDR3 is made up of 13 amino acids. Germline CDR1 KGHDR, CDR2 SFDVKD. V was shortened by 3 bases and J by 4 bases, with 7 bases between the two germline ends. The CDR3 DNA reads as TGTGCCACCAGTGATGGAGGTCCAGATACGCAGTATTTT. Its translation is CATSDGGPDTQYF.

The chain recombines TRBV12-3 or TRBV12-4 with TRBJ2-7, with a tentative D call TRBD1 (5 bases). V lost 5 bases and J lost 4, with 12 bases in between. The length of the CDR3 is 13 residues. The CDR3 reads CASSVSTEYEQYF. The CDR3 DNA reads as TGTGCCAGCAGTGTATCGACAGAGTACGAGCAGTACTTC.

This clone was counted a single time. This chain joins TRBV6-5 and TRBJ2-2; D perhaps matches TRBD2 (6 bases). Germline assignment: CDR1 MNHEY and CDR2 SVGAGI. The CDR3 spans 12 residues. Trimming removed 10 bases from V and 3 bases from J, with 9 bases in between. The DNA for the CDR3 is TGTGCCACCCGGGAGTACACCGGGGAGCTGTTTTTT. It yields the protein CATREYTGELFF.

The rearrangement links TRBV6-2 or TRBV6-3 to TRBJ1-1, with 9 bases fitting TRBD1. The germline V gene has CDR1 MNHEY and CDR2 SVGEGT. This CDR3 comprises 15 residues. J lost 4 bases, V lost 5 bases, and 8 bases had no gene match. The DNA of the CDR3 is TGTGCCAGCAGTCATTACAGGGGGCAGAGCACTGAAGCTTTCTTT. As protein: CASSHYRGQSTEAFF.

J is TRBJ2-5 and V is TRBV3-1 (or the pseudogene TRBV3-2); the match to TRBD2 covers 15 bases. V gave up 4 bases and J gave up 5 bases; unmatched junction bases: 5. CDR3 length equals 16 residues. From germline, CDR1 is LGHDT and CDR2 YNNKEL (reference sequence). CDR3 nucleotide sequence: TGTGCCAGCAGCCGCGGGACTAGCGGGAGGAGTGAGACCCAGTACTTC. Its translation: CASSRGTSGRSETQYF.

The V call is TRBV19, the J call TRBJ1-1, with 11 bases lining up with TRBD1. Germline values: CDR1 LNHDA, CDR2 SQIVND (reference sequence). The CDR3 loop spans 15 amino acids. V shed 5 bases and J 5 bases; nucleotides not matched to a gene: 7. CDR3 bases: TGTGCCAGTAGTGTTAGGACAGGGGGCCGGACTGAAGCTTTCTTT. It encodes CASSVRTGGRTEAFF.

CDR3: CASSILPESNQPQHF. CDR3 sequence (DNA): TGTGCCAGCTCGATTTTGCCAGAAAGCAATCAGCCCCAGCATTTT. The chain employs TRBV6-5 and TRBJ1-5, with unresolved D. CDR1 and CDR2 (germline): MNHEY, SVGAGI. V lost 8 bases to trimming and J lost 1 base, with 15 bases between them. The CDR3 length is 15 residues.

The chain links TRBV6-2 or TRBV6-3 to TRBJ2-7; D possibly corresponds to TRBD2 (7 bases). The germline V gene has CDR1 MNHEY and CDR2 SVGEGT. The CDR3 is 18 residues long. Between the trimmed V and J ends, which lost 4 bases and 2 bases, there was a span of 24 bases. The CDR3 DNA follows: TGTGCCAGCAGTTCCCCCCGGGGGGAAGGCGGGGGCCCCTACGAGCAGTACTTC. The encoded protein is CASSSPRGEGGGPYEQYF.

The rearrangement links TRBV19 to TRBJ1-2; 7 bases align to TRBD1. V trimming: 6 bases; J trimming: 4 bases; junction bases outside the gene matches: 8. The CDR3 is 14 residues long. Germline CDR1 is LNHDA and CDR2 is SQIVND (reference sequence). In nucleotides, the CDR3 is TGTGCCAGTAGGAAGACAGGGATCCCCTATGGCTACACCTTC. It is translated as CASRKTGIPYGYTF. The variable domain in full, with the rest retrieved from reference TRBV19 and TRBJ1-2, is DGGITQSPKYLFRKEGQNVTLSCEQNLNHDAMYWYRQDPGQGLRLIYYSQIVNDFQKGDIAEGYSVSREKKESFPLTVTSAQKNPTAFYLCASRKTGIPYGYTFGSGTRLTVV.

The V call is TRBV18, the J call TRBJ1-2; D not resolved. This CDR3 has 14 residues. Deletions cut 3 bases from V and 2 bases from J, with 10 bases between. Germline loops: CDR1 KGHSH, CDR2 LQKENI. The DNA for the CDR3 is TGTGCCAGCTCACCGAGCATCGAGAACTATGGCTACACCTTC. Amino acid sequence: CASSPSIENYGYTF.

V usage is TRBV19 and J usage is TRBJ2-7; tentatively, D is TRBD2 (7 bases). Germline assignment: CDR1 LNHDA and CDR2 SQIVND (reference sequence). The V end was cut by 5 bases, the J end by 4 bases, with 21 bases between. The CDR3 is made up of 16 amino acids. CDR3: CASSSLPTGGGYEQYF. The DNA of the CDR3 is TGTGCCAGTAGTTCGCTACCAACGGGGGGCGGGTACGAGCAGTACTTC.

V and J are TRBV7-2 and TRBJ1-6, with a tentative D call TRBD1 (5 bases). Germline CDR1 is SGHTA and CDR2 is FQGNSA. The V gene lost 3 bases and the J gene lost 7 bases, with 13 bases spanning the gap. CDR3 length: 15 residues. Here the CDR3 reads CASSFQYSGNSPLHF. The CDR3 coding sequence is TGTGCCAGCAGCTTCCAATATTCAGGGAATTCACCCCTCCACTTT.

V usage is TRBV2 and J usage is TRBJ2-7; TRBD1 matches at 8 bases. The germline CDR1 and CDR2 sequences are SNHLY and FYNNEI. The CDR3 runs 13 residues. V shed 3 bases and J 6 bases; nucleotides not matched to a gene: 4. CDR3 amino acids: CASSDQGTGEQYF. The DNA of the CDR3 is TGTGCCAGCAGTGACCAAGGGACAGGCGAGCAGTACTTC.

The rearrangement links TRBV30 to TRBJ1-2; TRBD1 matches at 12 bases. The junction had 15 bases not matched to a gene; V was cut back by 2 bases and J by 5 bases. The germline gives CDR1 GTSNPN, CDR2 SVGIG (reference sequence). This CDR3 is built from 18 residues. In DNA form, the CDR3 reads TGTGCCTGGAGTCCCCCGGGACAGGGGGCGAGAGGGATATATGGCTACACCTTC. Translation: CAWSPPGQGARGIYGYTF.

The chain joins TRBV2 to TRBJ1-5; the match to TRBD1 covers 8 bases. The germline V gene encodes CDR1 SNHLY and CDR2 FYNNEI. The V gene end was trimmed by 3 bases and the J gene end by 0 bases; junction bases not matched to a gene: 7. CDR3 length: 17 amino acids. The CDR3 protein is CASSEPTGVYSNQPQHF. In nucleotides, the CDR3 is TGTGCCAGCAGTGAGCCGACAGGGGTTTATAGCAATCAGCCCCAGCATTTT.

The chain combines TRBV29-1 with TRBJ2-5, with D tentatively TRBD1 (5 bases). Germline V gives CDR1 SQVTM, CDR2 ANQGSEA. V was cut by 7 bases and J by 4 bases, with 16 bases left in between. The CDR3 contains 13 residues. The CDR3 protein is CSGAGAGRETQYF. The CDR3 DNA is TGCAGCGGGGCTGGGGCAGGTAGAGAGACCCAGTACTTC.

This clone has only one observation. The V and J genes are TRBV28 and TRBJ2-3, with a possible D match to TRBD1 (5 bases). The CDR3 runs to 15 residues. CDR1 and CDR2 (germline): MDHEN, SYDVKM. The V and J ends lost 5 bases and 8 bases respectively, with 20 bases between them. CDR3: CASSAQLGLVSTQYF. As DNA, the CDR3 is TGTGCCAGCAGTGCCCAACTGGGGCTGGTCAGTACGCAGTATTTT.

This clone turned up a few times. This sequence joins TRBV24-1 and TRBJ2-1; 16 bases agree with TRBD2. V gave up 3 bases and J gave up 9 bases; unmatched junction bases: 7. Germline lookup yields CDR1 KGHDR and CDR2 SFDVKD. There are 17 residues in the CDR3. The CDR3 protein is CATSDRGLAGGSIEQFF. The CDR3 DNA is TGTGCCACCAGTGATCGGGGACTAGCGGGGGGGAGCATTGAGCAGTTCTTC.